Each of the 18 T cell receptor beta chains below was sequenced from the same sample in a study of blood T cell repertoires in COVID-19. TCRdb's copy holds only in-frame clones and misses some; the assay was immunoSEQ multiplex PCR. The top ten hold around 1.5% of the sample, which has about 330,000 clones, 86% seen once. The sequencing input was peripheral blood. The receptors were gathered from a woman aged 50 to 60 with acute or convalescent COVID-19.

The rearrangement links TRBV4-2 to TRBJ2-3; the D is unclear. Trimming removed 2 bases at V and 8 bases at J, with 11 bases between. The CDR3 extends over 13 amino acids. CDR1 and CDR2 (germline): LGHNA, YNFKEQ. The CDR3 loop is CASSQTPAGTQYF. Written as DNA, the CDR3 is TGTGCCAGCAGCCAAACCCCGGCAGGTACGCAGTATTTT.

Only a few counts were recorded for this clone. This chain connects TRBV6-6 to TRBJ1-2, with D possibly TRBD1 on 5 matching bases. The CDR3 consists of 13 residues. Germline V gene data show CDR1 as MNHNY and CDR2 as SVGAGI (reference sequence). Trimming removed 2 bases from V and 8 bases from J, with 12 bases in between. CDR3 amino acids: CASSYGRDGGYTF. CDR3 coding DNA: TGTGCCAGCAGTTACGGGCGGGACGGGGGCTACACCTTC.

V usage is TRBV4-1 and J usage is TRBJ1-1; perhaps TRBD1 as D (5 bases). The CDR3 is 17 residues long. V gave up 0 bases and J gave up 4 bases, with 18 bases separating them. In germline, CDR1 is MGHRA, CDR2 YSYEKL. The CDR3 protein is CASSQDPPRSRVTEAFF. CDR3 DNA: TGCGCCAGCAGCCAAGATCCCCCCCGATCCAGGGTCACTGAAGCTTTCTTT.

The J gene is TRBJ2-5, the V gene TRBV4-3; the match to TRBD2 covers 9 bases. The CDR3 covers 16 residues. The junction had 4 bases not matched to a gene; V was cut back by 0 bases and J by 2 bases. The germline gives CDR1 LGHNA, CDR2 YSLEER. In nucleotides, the CDR3 is TGCGCCAGCAGCCAAGAAGCTAGCGGGAAGCAAGAGACCCAGTACTTC. Translated, it gives CASSQEASGKQETQYF.

The V call is TRBV7-9, the J call TRBJ2-1; no reliable D call. The V end lost 5 bases, the J end lost 3 bases, and 14 bases lay between the germline ends. The CDR3 has 15 amino acids. Per germline, CDR1 SEHNR and CDR2 FQNEAQ (reference sequence). The DNA for the CDR3 is TGTGCCAGCAGCCAATCGCGCCCTAGCTACAATGAGCAGTTCTTC. Its translation: CASSQSRPSYNEQFF.

Details on this clone: Other DNA sequences in this specimen translate into the identical CDR3. This chain connects TRBV5-1 to TRBJ2-7, with 11 bases aligning to TRBD2. Trimming cost V 3 bases and J 0 bases; bases outside gene matches: 2. The CDR3 runs 15 residues. Per the germline V gene, CDR1 is SGHRS and CDR2 is YFSETQ. The CDR3, as DNA: TGCGCCAGCAGCTCCGGGACTAGCGGCTCCTACGAGCAGTACTTC. Protein product: CASSSGTSGSYEQYF.

This chain uses TRBV28 with TRBJ1-1, with a tentative D call TRBD1 (6 bases). Trimming took off 11 bases at V and 1 base at J, with 14 bases between the two ends. The CDR3 length is 13 residues. Germline loops: CDR1 MDHEN, CDR2 SYDVKM. The CDR3 loop reads CAGRTGRNTEAFF. CDR3 bases: TGTGCCGGCCGAACAGGGAGGAACACTGAAGCTTTCTTT.

This chain connects TRBV12-5 to TRBJ1-5, with 9 positions matching TRBD1. The CDR3 has 17 residues. Trimming took 5 bases from V and 0 from J; bases not matched to a gene: 8. Germline CDR1 is LGHNT and CDR2 is FRNRAP. The DNA for the CDR3 is TGTGCTAGTGGTGGATCCGGACAGGGGAATAGCAATCAGCCCCAGCATTTT. Amino acids: CASGGSGQGNSNQPQHF.

The chain uses TRBV7-2 and TRBJ1-3; the match to TRBD1 covers 11 bases. From germline, CDR1 is SGHTA and CDR2 FQGNSA. CDR3 size: 16 residues. V lost 5 bases and J lost 1; bases outside the gene matches: 4. The CDR3 loop is CASSPGQGASGNTIYF. CDR3 DNA sequence: TGTGCCAGCAGCCCCGGACAGGGGGCATCTGGAAACACCATATATTTT.

This chain links TRBV18 with TRBJ2-7; D possibly corresponds to TRBD2 (6 bases). The CDR3 contains 14 residues. With 3 bases removed from V and 5 bases from J, the gap between germline ends came to 14 bases. CDR1 and CDR2 (germline): KGHSH, LQKENI. Written as DNA, the CDR3 is TGTGCCAGCTCACCTTGGCGGGGTGGGGACGAGCAGTACTTC. This codes for CASSPWRGGDEQYF. Drawing the rest from reference TRBV18 and TRBJ2-7, the complete variable domain is NAGVMQNPRHLVRRRGQEARLRCSPMKGHSHVYWYRQLPEEGLKFMVYLQKENIIDESGMPKERFSAEFPKEGPSILRIQQVVRGDSAAYFCASSPWRGGDEQYFGPGTRLTVT.

The V gene is TRBV6-5, the J gene TRBJ1-6, with D unclear. The germline V gene has CDR1 MNHEY and CDR2 SVGAGI. The CDR3 is 13 amino acids. V dropped 6 bases and J dropped 7 bases, with 10 bases sitting between them. CDR3 region: CASSRERNSPLHF. As DNA, the CDR3 is TGTGCCAGCAGCCGCGAAAGAAATTCACCCCTCCACTTT.

The chain uses TRBV3-1 (or the pseudogene TRBV3-2) and TRBJ2-7, with D perhaps matching TRBD1 (5 bases). The CDR3 covers 14 residues. CDR1 LGHDT and CDR2 YNNKEL come from the germline V gene (reference sequence). V was clipped by 3 bases and J by 1 base, with 10 bases between them. The DNA of the CDR3 is TGTGCCAGCAGCCAGTCGACAGCTTCCTACGAGCAGTACTTC. Translating it yields CASSQSTASYEQYF.

The gene calls are TRBV2 and TRBJ1-1; D remains unclear. The CDR3 covers 12 residues. Per germline, CDR1 SNHLY and CDR2 FYNNEI. V lost 2 bases, J lost 3 bases, and 4 bases lay in between. CDR3 protein: CASSEQDTEAFF. In nucleotides, the CDR3 is TGTGCCAGCAGTGAACAGGACACTGAAGCTTTCTTT.

The chain uses TRBV28 and TRBJ1-2; TRBD1 aligns across 8 bases. Germline CDR1 and CDR2: MDHEN and SYDVKM. CDR3 length equals 13 residues. V dropped 5 bases and J dropped 6; count of bases not matched to a gene: 5. CDR3 DNA: TGTGCCAGCAGTACTCCGGGACAGGATGGCTACACCTTC. Translated: CASSTPGQDGYTF.

V usage is TRBV6-5 and J usage is TRBJ2-7, with TRBD1 as a possible D gene (5 bases). Per the germline V gene, CDR1 is MNHEY and CDR2 is SVGAGI. This CDR3 is 14 amino acids long. The V end was cut by 6 bases, the J end by 2 bases, with 14 bases between. DNA of the CDR3: TGTGCCAGCAGCCTATTCAGGGAAACCTACGAGCAGTACTTC. Translating gives CASSLFRETYEQYF.

The chain carries TRBV7-8 and TRBJ1-5; D perhaps matches TRBD1 (5 bases). This CDR3 is 14 amino acids long. Per the germline V gene, CDR1 is SGHVS and CDR2 is FQNEAQ. The V and J ends lost 5 bases and 7 bases respectively, with 15 bases between them. CDR3 amino acids: CASSQYRGEQPQHF. DNA of the CDR3: TGTGCCAGCAGCCAATACCGGGGGGAACAGCCCCAGCATTTT. The full variable domain, its missing parts supplied by reference TRBV7-8 and TRBJ1-5, is GAGVSQSPRYKVAKRGQDVALRCDPISGHVSLFWYQQALGQGPEFLTYFQNEAQLDKSGLPSDRFFAERPEGSVSTLKIQRTQQEDSAVYLCASSQYRGEQPQHFGDGTRLSIL.

The chain has TRBV7-9 and TRBJ1-1; no reliable D call. The germline V and J ends were trimmed by 11 bases and 0 bases, with 7 bases remaining between them. Germline CDR1 reads SEHNR; CDR2 reads FQNEAQ (reference sequence). This CDR3 has 11 amino acids. CDR3 residues: CAPQMNTEAFF. The CDR3 DNA follows: TGTGCCCCACAAATGAACACTGAAGCTTTCTTT.

This sequence joins TRBV7-3 and TRBJ1-1; D gene ambiguous. This CDR3 contains 14 residues. CDR1 and CDR2 (germline): SGHTA, FQGTGA. Trimming pared 6 bases from V and 1 base from J, leaving 12 bases between. The CDR3 loop reads CASRITGANTEAFF. As DNA, the CDR3 is TGTGCCAGCAGGATTACGGGTGCGAACACTGAAGCTTTCTTT.